This TCR beta chain was identified during a study of blood T cells in healthy people across ages (dated by TCRdb to between 2015 and 2017). About the full investigation: In model experiments, roughly one uniquely barcoded TCR beta cDNA molecule per two T cells was captured by template switching. Using the same blood draw, the study looked at two additional independent replicas of 1 million unique cDNA reads for two donors, one aged 18 to 30 and the other aged 80 or older. The study measured age-related changes in TCR beta repertoire diversity using deep sequencing normalized with unique cDNA molecular identifiers. To avoid experimental bias, donors of different ages were randomly spread across the sequencing lanes. Four age groups were formed from the donors: young (average about 17 years), middle-aged (approximately 39), aged (about 62) and long-lived (less than 85).

What the study reported, not specific to this receptor: The percentage of naive T cells measured by flow cytometry correlated strongly with observed TCR beta diversity. Conclusive comparison of naive and antigen-experienced compartments was prevented by the profiling of bulk unsorted PBMCs. Compared with the aged group, the long-lived group had more naive CD4+ T cells, fewer expanded clones and increased TCR diversity, a pattern suggesting age selection. Estimates of total diversity from one million sequenced T cells were regarded as lower bounds and underestimates. The CMV infection status of donors was not known, potentially confounding age-related changes in expanded clonotypes. As age increased, observed TCR beta diversity per million T cells dropped in a roughly linear way, and a significant reduction was already evident by age about 40.

About this clonotype itself: Its specific antigen is unknown. Per-base quality was not reported, and no clone a single base away is much larger than it.

Library preparation employed 5' RACE. Sequencing instrument: Illumina HiSeq 2500. The second PCR ran for roughly 6 to 11 cycles and used a J-beta primer mix along with a sample-barcoded 5' primer. Each TCR beta cDNA molecule received a unique molecular identifier from a template-switch 5' adaptor carrying 12 random nucleotides. Each sample yielded at least 2.5 million CDR3-containing paired-end reads. First-strand cDNA synthesis was performed from all RNA using the Mint cDNA synthesis kit, with priming by a TRBC-specific oligonucleotide. Following uracil-DNA glycosylase treatment, all cDNA underwent a first 18-cycle PCR with the universal primers M1SS and BC2_uni_R. The study's processing was this. For normalization, 1 million high-quality reads were randomly selected from each sample, with every read carrying a distinct molecular identifier. Instead of being binned into consensus sequences, reads with shared molecular identifiers were discarded. MiTCR, run with a Q25 quality threshold and the strictest error-elimination algorithm, handled CDR3 identification, clonotype clustering and error correction. Lower-bound total TCR beta diversity was estimated with a nonparametric unseen species model using Euler transformation. TCRdb took the public reads, trimmed them with fastp at Q25, ran MiXCR for clone calling and kept in-frame beta chains. Each record represents a unique CDR3 protein, reported with the most common genes and DNA among its rows. These V and J calls rely on TCRdb rather than the paper's analysis. This sample lists some 1,500,000 distinct CDR3 sequences; roughly 43% were detected once. Over 3.5% of the sample belongs to the ten largest clones.

The junction shows trimming of 1 base on V and 1 base on J, plus 7 bases between the germline ends. The germline V gene provides CDR1 SGHRS and CDR2 YFSETQ. Including cysteine and phenylalanine, the CDR3 has 14 amino acids. Left in the record is the CDR3 DNA by itself, 42 bases read in frame from the first base. The donors were roughly 40 Caucasian individuals from Russia, aged roughly 6 to 90 years, who were systemically healthy. Around 10 milliliters of peripheral blood were drawn from each donor into EDTA-treated Vacutainer tubes. Ficoll-Paque density-gradient centrifugation was used to isolate PBMCs, with at least 6.5 million obtained per sample. Total RNA, at least 6 micrograms per sample, was extracted from PBMCs with Trizol reagent. Naive CD45RAhigh/CD27high T cell percentages were measured by flow cytometry on a PBMC aliquot from every donor.

Recombination linked TRBV5-1 to TRBJ2-3; the D gene is not confidently resolved. This TCR was sampled from a woman aged 18-29 years in good health. Sample: blood. The CDR3 loop reads CASSLCQRTDTQYF. The bases are TGCGCCAGCAGCTTGTGCCAGCGCACAGATACGCAGTATTTT. Extended through the reference TRBV5-1 and TRBJ2-3 proteins, this CDR3 yields the full variable domain: KAGVTQTPRYLIKTRGQQVTLSCSPISGHRSVSWYQQTPGQGLQFLFEYFSETQRNKGNFPGRFSGRQFSNSRSEMNVSTLELGDSALYLCASSLCQRTDTQYFGPGTRLTVL.